The TCR beta chain under discussion was sequenced for a study of shared clonotypes between healthy human individuals. The wider study: Researchers drew samples from a couple of women and three men aged 18 to 49.

Germline V gene lookup returns CDR1 MGHDK and CDR2 SYGVNS. The CDR3 extends over 15 amino acids. The V and J ends lost 5 bases and 0 bases, in that order; junction bases with no gene match: 3. Profiled with immunoSEQ multiplex PCR; TCRdb holds only in-frame clones, not every one. The sample lists around 2.5 million clones; approximately 93% were seen once. Naive CD4+ cells were CD45RA-selected; the remaining cells were memory. The genes are TRBV25-1 and TRBJ2-1; the match to TRBD2 covers 8 bases. Sample: naive CD4+ T cells from PBMCs. Subset of the sample: CD45RA+ positively selected. The origin of this receptor is a man aged 18-30 years in good health. Some clones in this sample may be carry-over from other donors' samples. CDR3 in amino acids: CASSPAGGSYNEQFF. The CDR3 region has the DNA TGTGCCAGCAGTCCGGCGGGGGGCTCCTACAATGAGCAGTTCTTC.